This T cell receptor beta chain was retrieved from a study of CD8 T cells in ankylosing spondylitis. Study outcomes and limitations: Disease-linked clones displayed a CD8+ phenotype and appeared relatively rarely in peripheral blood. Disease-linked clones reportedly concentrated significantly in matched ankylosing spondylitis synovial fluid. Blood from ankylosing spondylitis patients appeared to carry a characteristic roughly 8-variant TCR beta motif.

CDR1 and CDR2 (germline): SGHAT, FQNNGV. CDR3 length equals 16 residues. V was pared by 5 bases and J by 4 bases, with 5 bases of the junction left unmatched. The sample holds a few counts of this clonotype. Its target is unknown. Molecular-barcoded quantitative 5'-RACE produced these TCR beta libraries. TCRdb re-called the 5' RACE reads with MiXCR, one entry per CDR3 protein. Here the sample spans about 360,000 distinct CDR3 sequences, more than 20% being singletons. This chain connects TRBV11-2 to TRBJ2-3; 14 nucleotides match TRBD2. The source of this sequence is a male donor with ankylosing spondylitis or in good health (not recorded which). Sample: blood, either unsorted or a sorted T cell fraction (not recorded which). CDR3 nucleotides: TGTGCCAGCAGCATGGGACTAGCGGGGGCCGCAGATACGCAGTATTTT. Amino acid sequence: CASSMGLAGAADTQYF.